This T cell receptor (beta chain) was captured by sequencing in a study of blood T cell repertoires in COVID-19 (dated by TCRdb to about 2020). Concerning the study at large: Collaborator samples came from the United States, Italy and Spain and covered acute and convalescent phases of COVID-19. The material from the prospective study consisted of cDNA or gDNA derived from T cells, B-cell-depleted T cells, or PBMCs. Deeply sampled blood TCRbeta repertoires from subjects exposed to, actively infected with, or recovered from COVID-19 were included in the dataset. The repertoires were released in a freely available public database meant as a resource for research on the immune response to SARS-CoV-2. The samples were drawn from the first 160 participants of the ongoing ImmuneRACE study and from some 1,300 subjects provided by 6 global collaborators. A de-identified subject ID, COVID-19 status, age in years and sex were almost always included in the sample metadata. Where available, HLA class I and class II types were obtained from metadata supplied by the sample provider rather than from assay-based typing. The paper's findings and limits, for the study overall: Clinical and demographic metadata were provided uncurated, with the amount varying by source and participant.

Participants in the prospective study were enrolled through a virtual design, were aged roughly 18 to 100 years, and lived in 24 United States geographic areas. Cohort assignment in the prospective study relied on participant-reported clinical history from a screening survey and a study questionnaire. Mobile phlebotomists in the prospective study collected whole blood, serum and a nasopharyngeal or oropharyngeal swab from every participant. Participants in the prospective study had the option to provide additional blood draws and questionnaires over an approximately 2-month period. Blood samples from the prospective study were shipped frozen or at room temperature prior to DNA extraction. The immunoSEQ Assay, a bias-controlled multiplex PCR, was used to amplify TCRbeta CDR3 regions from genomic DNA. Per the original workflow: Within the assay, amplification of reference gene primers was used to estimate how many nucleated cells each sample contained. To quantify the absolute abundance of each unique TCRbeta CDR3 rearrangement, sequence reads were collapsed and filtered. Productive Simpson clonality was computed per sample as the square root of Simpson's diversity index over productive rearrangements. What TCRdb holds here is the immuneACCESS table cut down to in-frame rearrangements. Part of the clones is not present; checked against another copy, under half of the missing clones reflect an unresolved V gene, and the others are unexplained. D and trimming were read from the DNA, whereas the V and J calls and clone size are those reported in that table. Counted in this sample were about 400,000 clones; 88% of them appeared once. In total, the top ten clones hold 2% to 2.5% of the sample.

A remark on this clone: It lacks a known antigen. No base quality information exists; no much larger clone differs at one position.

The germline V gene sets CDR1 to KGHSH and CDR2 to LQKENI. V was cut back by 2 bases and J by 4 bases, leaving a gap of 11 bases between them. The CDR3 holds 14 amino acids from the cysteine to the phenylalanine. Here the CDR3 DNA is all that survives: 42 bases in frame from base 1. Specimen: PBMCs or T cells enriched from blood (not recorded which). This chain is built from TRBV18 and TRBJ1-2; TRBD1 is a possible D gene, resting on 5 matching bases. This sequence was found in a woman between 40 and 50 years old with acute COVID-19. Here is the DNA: TGTGCCAGCTCACCAACGACAGAGATCTATGGCTACACCTTC. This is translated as CASSPTTEIYGYTF. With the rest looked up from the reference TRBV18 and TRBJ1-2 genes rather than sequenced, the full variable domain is NAGVMQNPRHLVRRRGQEARLRCSPMKGHSHVYWYRQLPEEGLKFMVYLQKENIIDESGMPKERFSAEFPKEGPSILRIQQVVRGDSAAYFCASSPTTEIYGYTFGSGTRLTVV.